The 14 T cell receptor beta chains given below trace back to one sample, sequenced in a study of regulatory T cells in long-lasting Graves disease. Arm-PCR of CDR3 regions and iRepertoire HTBI primers were used to build TCR beta libraries. TCRdb used MiXCR to reprocess the multiplex PCR reads, holding one entry per CDR3 protein. The table shows fewer than 550,000 distinct CDR3 sequences, with approximately 16% occurring only once. The time point is: newly diagnosed GD, antithyroid drugs for less than 3 months. RNA isolated from PBMCs was used to make the TCR library. The same sample was also used in a study of T cells in Graves' hyperthyroidism and ophthalmopathy.

Sequencing used peripheral blood mononuclear cells (PBMCs), obtained at new diagnosis, from a patient treated with antithyroid drugs. These receptors originate from a middle-aged woman with Graves disease.

This clonotype was found many times. This sequence joins TRBV27 and TRBJ2-3; maybe TRBD2 (7 bases). CDR1 is MNHEY, CDR2 SMNVEV, per germline (reference sequence). The CDR3 is 16 amino acids. The germline V and J ends were trimmed by 4 bases and 2 bases, with 16 bases remaining between them. The CDR3 loop reads CASSSYGGGLTDTQYF. The CDR3 DNA reads TGTGCCAGCAGTTCGTATGGCGGGGGCCTCACAGATACGCAGTATTTT.

This clonotype was counted ten times or more. V usage is TRBV3-1 and J usage is TRBJ1-1, with 7 bases identical to TRBD1. Germline trimming cut 0 bases from V and 3 bases from J; bases unmatched to any gene: 4. This CDR3 has 15 residues. Germline V gene lookup returns CDR1 LGHDT and CDR2 YNNKEL (reference sequence). Written as DNA, the CDR3 is TGTGCCAGCAGCCAAGATTGGGACAGCCACACTGAAGCTTTCTTT. Its translation: CASSQDWDSHTEAFF.

The rearrangement joins TRBV25-1 to TRBJ2-4; D unresolved. CDR1 is MGHDK and CDR2 is SYGVNS in the germline V gene. The CDR3 is made up of 16 amino acids. V was shortened by 0 bases and J by 3 bases, with 12 bases between the two germline ends. Here the CDR3 reads CASSEYLVSCKNIQYF. CDR3 DNA: TGTGCCAGCAGTGAATATTTGGTATCCTGCAAAAACATTCAGTACTTC.

V and J are TRBV5-5 and TRBJ2-2, with TRBD1 matching 12 bases. Trimming took 3 bases from V and 5 from J; bases not matched to a gene: 11. Germline assignment: CDR1 SGHKS and CDR2 YYEKEE (reference sequence). This CDR3 is 18 amino acids long. The CDR3 region is CASSWDRDRGLKTGELFF. In DNA, the CDR3 is TGTGCCAGCAGCTGGGACCGGGACAGGGGGCTGAAAACCGGGGAGCTGTTTTTT.

This clonotype showed up just a few times. The chain carries TRBV28 and TRBJ2-1, with 12 bases lining up with TRBD1. The J call could be wrong; TRBJ2-5 is a better fit for the DNA end. In germline, CDR1 is MDHEN, CDR2 SYDVKM. The CDR3 is 16 residues long. CDR3 in DNA: TGTGCCAGCAGTAGCCGGGACAGGGGGCTCCAAGAGACCCAGTACTTC. It codes for CASSSRDRGLQETQYF.

This clonotype was recorded a few times. The V gene is TRBV28, the J gene TRBJ1-2; D is uncertain. CDR1 MDHEN and CDR2 SYDVKM come from the germline V gene. This CDR3 has 12 amino acids. Trimming took off 2 bases at V and 6 bases at J, with 7 bases between the two ends. CDR3 amino acids: CASSLIRDGYTF. DNA of the CDR3: TGTGCCAGCAGTTTAATTCGCGATGGCTACACCTTC.

This clonotype was counted ten times or more. V and J are TRBV6-1 and TRBJ2-3; D uncertain. The CDR3 has 13 amino acids. Trimming shortened V by 7 bases and J by 4 bases, and 12 bases separated the two germline ends. The germline V gene has CDR1 MNHNS and CDR2 SASEGT. The CDR3 reads CASTPKEADTQYF. DNA of the CDR3: TGTGCCAGCACCCCCAAGGAAGCAGATACGCAGTATTTT.

The sample holds one count of this clonotype. This chain links TRBV12-3 or TRBV12-4 with TRBJ1-5; 8 nucleotides match TRBD1. The trim removed 5 bases at V and 5 bases at J, leaving 5 bases unmatched. The CDR3 length is 14 residues. The CDR3 reads CASSGTGFYQPQHF. The CDR3, as DNA: TGTGCCAGCAGTGGGACAGGTTTTTATCAGCCCCAGCATTTT.

The gene calls are TRBV4-2 and TRBJ1-1; 7 positions agree with TRBD1. The germline V gene encodes CDR1 LGHNA and CDR2 YNFKEQ. V was pared by 1 base and J by 3 bases, with 2 bases of the junction left unmatched. The CDR3 covers 14 residues. For the CDR3, the DNA is TGTGCCAGCAGCCAAGGCGGGACAGACACTGAAGCTTTCTTT. Translation gives CASSQGGTDTEAFF.

This clonotype turned up a few times. V and J are TRBV10-2 and TRBJ1-1, with a possible D match to TRBD1 (6 bases). The V gene's germline CDR1 is WSHSY and CDR2 SAAADI. Trimming shortened V by 5 bases and J by 7 bases, and 14 bases separated the two germline ends. The CDR3 extends over 13 amino acids. The chain's CDR3 is CASSQGQSIEAFF. Written as DNA, the CDR3 is TGCGCCAGCAGTCAAGGACAGAGCATTGAAGCTTTCTTT.

This clonotype occurred a few times. The genes are TRBV19 and TRBJ1-1; 8 bases match TRBD1. This CDR3 is 16 amino acids long. V dropped 4 bases and J dropped 1; count of bases not matched to a gene: 8. The germline V gene encodes CDR1 LNHDA and CDR2 SQIVND (reference sequence). CDR3 region: CASSTPPDRANTEAFF. The CDR3 coding sequence is TGTGCCAGTAGTACCCCCCCGGACAGGGCGAACACTGAAGCTTTCTTT.

This clonotype was detected many times. The chain carries TRBV7-6 and TRBJ1-4; a weak D match, TRBD1 (5 bases). Germline CDR1 is SGHVS and CDR2 is FNYEAQ. The V end lost 5 bases, the J end lost 7 bases, and 14 bases lay between the germline ends. The CDR3 has 14 amino acids. CDR3: CASSLSIGGEKLFF. The CDR3 DNA reads as TGTGCCAGCAGCCTTTCTATCGGGGGTGAAAAACTGTTTTTT.

This clonotype was picked up many times. The J gene is TRBJ1-4, the V gene TRBV6-5; TRBD1 might be the D (5 bases). Germline-derived CDR1 and CDR2 are MNHEY and SVGAGI. V lost 2 bases and J lost 12, with 10 bases in between. There are 12 residues in the CDR3. CDR3 bases: TGTGCCAGCAGTTACAGGGGTGAGGAACTGTTTTTT. It translates to CASSYRGEELFF.

This rearrangement joins TRBV20-1 to TRBJ2-3; 7 bases agree with TRBD1. Germline V gene lookup returns CDR1 DFQATT and CDR2 SNEGSKA (reference sequence). J gave up 5 bases and V 5 bases, and 7 bases lay outside the gene matches. The CDR3 is made up of 13 amino acids. In DNA form, the CDR3 reads TGCAGTGCTGGGGACAGTGGGGTAGATACGCAGTATTTT. This codes for CSAGDSGVDTQYF.